These 16 T cell receptor beta chains were sequenced from one sample in a study of regulatory T cells in long-lasting Graves disease. The time point here: newly diagnosed GD, antithyroid drugs for less than 3 months. The TCR library was made from RNA that had been extracted from PBMCs in TRIzol. HTBI primers from iRepertoire and Arm-PCR of CDR3 regions yielded the TCR beta libraries. TCRdb re-derived calls from the multiplex PCR reads in MiXCR, one entry per CDR3 protein. The sample holds roughly 420,000 distinct CDR3 sequences, roughly a sixth seen once. Sequencing used peripheral blood mononuclear cells (PBMCs), obtained at new diagnosis, from a patient treated with antithyroid drugs. These receptor sequences come from a female donor with Graves disease.

Comment on this clonotype: The junction does not match germline at one end; this may be a read error. This rearrangement joins TRBV4-1 to TRBJ1-1, with D perhaps TRBD1 (6 bases). The CDR3 loop spans 16 amino acids. Per germline, CDR1 MGHRA and CDR2 YSYEKL. The CDR3: CASSRQDRSMNTEALF. The CDR3 region has the DNA TGCGCCAGCAGCCGCCAGGACAGATCCATGAACACTGAAGCTCTCTTT.

This clonotype was recorded many times. Germline is not matched at one junction end, which may reflect a read error. The chain combines TRBV5-1 with TRBJ1-5; D might be TRBD1 (5 bases). This CDR3 spans 16 amino acids. Germline assignment: CDR1 SGHRS and CDR2 YFSETQ. CDR3 in amino acids: CASSKGPEHSNQPQHF. For the CDR3, the DNA is TGTGCCAGCAGCAAGGGGCCAGAACATAGCAATCAGCCCCAGCATTTT. The complete variable domain, with remaining parts taken from reference TRBV5-1 and TRBJ1-5, reads KAGVTQTPRYLIKTRGQQVTLSCSPISGHRSVSWYQQTPGQGLQFLFEYFSETQRNKGNFPGRFSGRQFSNSRSEMNVSTLELGDSALYLCASSKGPEHSNQPQHFGDGTRLSIL.

This clonotype was recorded a few times. DNA for the CDR3: TGCGCCAGCATGACAGGGCCCTCTGGAAACACCATATATTTT. Its protein product is CASMTGPSGNTIYF. The chain joins TRBV5-1 to TRBJ1-3; 7 bases are shared with TRBD1. CDR1 SGHRS and CDR2 YFSETQ come from the germline V gene. There are 14 residues in the CDR3. The trim removed 6 bases at V and 0 bases at J, leaving 3 bases unmatched.

This clonotype was found many times. The V gene is TRBV28, the J gene TRBJ2-7, with 8 nucleotides matching TRBD1. From germline, CDR1 is MDHEN and CDR2 SYDVKM. The ends lost 5 bases at V and 3 bases at J; junction bases unmatched: 6. The CDR3 consists of 14 residues. The CDR3 nucleotides are TGTGCCAGCAGTCTGGGACAGGTAGGCTACGAGCAGTACTTC. Amino acids: CASSLGQVGYEQYF.

Only one count was recorded for this clonotype. This may stem from a read error, because a much larger clone lies one nucleotide away. This chain joins TRBV27 and TRBJ1-6; 7 bases align to TRBD1. The germline V gene encodes CDR1 MNHEY and CDR2 SMNVEV (reference sequence). The CDR3 runs 13 residues. In DNA form, the CDR3 reads TGTGCTTCCAGGGACAGCCAGAATTCACCCTTCCACTTT. It codes for CASRDSQNSPFHF.

Turning to this clonotype: Only one base separates this from a far larger clonotype, so it likely reflects a read error. J is TRBJ1-5 and V is TRBV7-9; tentative D call: TRBD1 (5 bases). The germline V gene encodes CDR1 SEHNR and CDR2 FQNEAQ (reference sequence). CDR3 length equals 15 residues. Trimming took 1 base from V and 4 from J, leaving 11 bases between them. The CDR3 DNA follows: TGTGCCAGCAGCTTAGGGGACGCCTCAAATCAGCCCCAGCATTTT. This translates into CASSLGDASNQPQHF.

This clonotype was picked up many times. The V gene is TRBV27, the J gene TRBJ2-7, with 11 positions matching TRBD1. The CDR3 is 14 residues long. The germline CDR1 and CDR2 sequences are MNHEY and SMNVEV (reference sequence). Unmatched junction bases numbered 6, after V lost 5 bases and J lost 6 bases. The CDR3 protein is CASSAGTGGSEQYF. DNA of the CDR3: TGTGCCAGCAGTGCAGGGACAGGGGGAAGCGAGCAGTACTTC.

In this sample, this clonotype turned up many times. Here the CDR3 reads CASSHRESIAFF. The CDR3 DNA sequence: TGTGCCAGCAGCCACCGGGAATCGATAGCTTTCTTT. The rearrangement uses TRBV28 and TRBJ1-1, with D uncertain. The CDR3 has 12 residues. V was cut by 6 bases and J by 10 bases, with 15 bases left in between. From germline, CDR1 is MDHEN and CDR2 SYDVKM. The variable domain in full, with the rest retrieved from reference TRBV28 and TRBJ1-1, is DVKVTQSSRYLVKRTGEKVFLECVQDMDHENMFWYRQDPGLGLRLIYFSYDVKMKEKGDIPEGYSVSREKKERFSLILESASTNQTSMYLCASSHRESIAFFGQGTRLTVV.

This clonotype was seen at least ten times. This sequence joins TRBV3-1 and TRBJ2-3, with D possibly TRBD2 on 5 matching bases. V was pared by 4 bases and J by 6 bases, with 17 bases between. This CDR3 has 15 amino acids. Germline V gene lookup returns CDR1 LGHDT and CDR2 YNNKEL (reference sequence). The CDR3 is CASSLRTDLRDTQYF. The CDR3 nucleotides read TGTGCCAGCAGCCTCAGGACTGATCTGCGGGATACGCAGTATTTT.

This clonotype was counted many times. V usage is TRBV28 and J usage is TRBJ1-6; 8 positions agree with TRBD1. After removal of 6 bases from V and 4 bases from J, the junction contained 5 bases not matched to a gene. Looked up from germline, CDR1 is MDHEN and CDR2 is SYDVKM. The CDR3 has 15 residues. Here the CDR3 reads CASRGGQGYNSPLHF. DNA of the CDR3: TGTGCCAGCAGGGGCGGACAGGGATATAATTCACCCCTCCACTTT. Complete variable domain (other parts from reference TRBV28 and TRBJ1-6): DVKVTQSSRYLVKRTGEKVFLECVQDMDHENMFWYRQDPGLGLRLIYFSYDVKMKEKGDIPEGYSVSREKKERFSLILESASTNQTSMYLCASRGGQGYNSPLHFGNGTRLTVT.

This clonotype was seen ten or more times. The chain uses TRBV5-5 and TRBJ2-7; D call uncertain. This CDR3 has 14 residues. V lost 5 bases and J lost 0, with 12 bases in between. Germline-derived CDR1 and CDR2 are SGHKS and YYEKEE (reference sequence). CDR3 sequence reads: CASSPTTGSYEQYF. CDR3 DNA: TGTGCCAGCAGTCCGACGACCGGCTCCTACGAGCAGTACTTC.

This chain links TRBV2 with TRBJ2-3, with a tentative D call TRBD2 (6 bases). Germline values: CDR1 SNHLY, CDR2 FYNNEI. The CDR3 is made up of 14 amino acids. The germline V and J ends were trimmed by 7 bases and 1 base, with 12 bases remaining between them. As DNA, the CDR3 is TGTGCCAGCAAGGGGTCTAGCGGCACAGATACGCAGTATTTT. Translation: CASKGSSGTDTQYF.

The sample holds many counts of this clonotype. The J gene is TRBJ2-2, the V gene TRBV24-1; possibly TRBD1 or TRBD2 for D (5 bases each). CDR1 is KGHDR and CDR2 is SFDVKD in the germline V gene. Trimming took 3 bases from V and 0 from J, leaving 16 bases between them. The CDR3 loop spans 18 amino acids. CDR3 coding DNA: TGTGCCACCAGTGATCCGCGAGTTGGGACCGCGAACACCGGGGAGCTGTTTTTT. It encodes CATSDPRVGTANTGELFF.

The chain couples TRBV6-1 to TRBJ1-1, with D possibly TRBD1 on 6 matching bases. The V gene's germline CDR1 is MNHNS and CDR2 SASEGT. V lost 3 bases and J lost 1, with 9 bases in between. The CDR3 extends over 14 amino acids. The CDR3 is CASSDTQGNTEAFF. CDR3 sequence (DNA): TGTGCCAGCAGTGATACACAGGGGAACACTGAAGCTTTCTTT.

At least ten counts were recorded for this clonotype. V is TRBV3-1 and J is TRBJ2-1; 10 bases are shared with TRBD2. Trimming cost V 3 bases and J 5 bases; bases outside gene matches: 10. The CDR3 spans 17 residues. Germline CDR1 reads LGHDT; CDR2 reads YNNKEL (reference sequence). CDR3 nucleotide sequence: TGTGCCAGCAGCCACTGGGGCGAGCGGGGGGGCAACAATGAGCAGTTCTTC. Protein: CASSHWGERGGNNEQFF.

The chain employs TRBV7-9 and TRBJ2-2, with TRBD1 matching 7 bases. Germline assignment: CDR1 SEHNR and CDR2 FQNEAQ (reference sequence). CDR3 length: 14 residues. The V and J ends lost 5 bases and 7 bases, in that order; junction bases with no gene match: 7. CDR3 coding DNA: TGTGCCAGCAGCAAGACAGGGTCGGGCGGGGAGCTGTTTTTT. This gives the protein CASSKTGSGGELFF.